A selection of T cell receptor beta chains follows, all from one sample in a study of blood T cell repertoires in COVID-19. Here immunoSEQ multiplex PCR was the method, and the copy in TCRdb shows in-frame clones only, minus some. In the table there are 200,000 to 250,000 clones, 65% to 85% of which are singletons. Sequenced material: PBMCs or T cells enriched from blood (not recorded which). Receptor source: a man younger than 45 with acute COVID-19. Each CDR3 is given with its conserved first and last residue.

TRBV10-3	CAISEGPTAEQYF
TRBV19	CASSGTGVLNTEAFF
TRBV7-7	CASSPGSGFSGANVLTF
TRBV2	CASSDPPTGKYEQFF
TRBV12-5	CASGLVLAGDQNIQYF
TRBV10-1	CASSEPPGTANTEAFF
TRBV13	CASSLPGIMNTEAFF
TRBV6-4	CASSAFSGGANSPLHF
TRBV2	CASSRGTAAVSEAFF
TRBV24-1	CATSDSTRDYLEQYF
TRBV2	CASSKSGYSYEQYF
TRBV10-3	CAISEPRGGALAFF
TRBV10-2	CASSDWPVNQPQHF
TRBV28	CASSLAGEAETQYF
TRBV13	CASSLQRSYEQYF
TRBV7-9	CASSQMGQSSYEQYF
TRBV27	CASRTGDTQYF
TRBV7-3	CASSLRAMADSYNEQFF
TRBV10-3	CAISDRGAPTGELFF
TRBV14	CASSQVLGTGGSGYTF
TRBV2	CASSEDRGRTDTQYF
TRBV1	CTSTPTYYAGRGTEAFF
TRBV7-6	CASSLNRDTEAFF
TRBV20-1	CSASPSGVNEQFF
TRBV30	CAWSVQGAGETQYF
TRBV6-1	CASSEKVGTGGTGELFF
TRBV18	CASSPRQGRNEQFF
TRBV5-1	CASSLRGNTGELFF
TRBV5-1	CASSSSSTTTTDTQYF
TRBV2	CASSEVDLDF
TRBV9	CASSPGGLLYF
TRBV2	CASGRTSPEQYF